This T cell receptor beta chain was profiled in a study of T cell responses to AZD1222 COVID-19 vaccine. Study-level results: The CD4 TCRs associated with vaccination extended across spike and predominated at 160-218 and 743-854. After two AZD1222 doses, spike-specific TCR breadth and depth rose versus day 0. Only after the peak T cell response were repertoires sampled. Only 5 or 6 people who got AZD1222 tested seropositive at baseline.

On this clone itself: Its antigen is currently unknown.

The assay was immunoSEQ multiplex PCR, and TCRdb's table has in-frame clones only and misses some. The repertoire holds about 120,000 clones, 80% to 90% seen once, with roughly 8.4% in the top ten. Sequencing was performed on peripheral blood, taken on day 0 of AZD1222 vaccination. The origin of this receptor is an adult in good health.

CDR3 region: CASKRQLDYTEAFF. For the CDR3, the DNA is TGTGCCAGTAAGCGACAGCTGGACTACACTGAAGCTTTCTTT. The chain couples TRBV19 to TRBJ1-1; tentatively, D is TRBD1 (5 bases). V was pared by 7 bases and J by 3 bases, with 15 bases between. From germline, CDR1 is LNHDA and CDR2 SQIVND (reference sequence). CDR3 size: 14 residues.